Following are 17 T cell receptor beta chains from one sample sequenced in a study of cytomegalovirus exposure and HLA in healthy donors. The PCR used 60 Vbeta and 13 Jbeta primers. The method was immunoSEQ multiplex PCR; TCRdb's version includes in-frame clones alone and lacks a portion of them. This sample has about 140,000 clones, with over 60% found just once. Specimen: PBMCs. The receptors derive from a woman aged 25 to 39 in good health and CMV-seronegative.

The sample holds a few counts of this clone. This specimen includes other DNA sequences encoding the same CDR3. The gene calls are TRBV18 and TRBJ1-5, with 10 positions matching TRBD1. With V trimmed by 2 bases and J by 7 bases, 5 bases remained unmatched. CDR1 is KGHSH, CDR2 LQKENI, per germline. The CDR3 totals 15 residues. The CDR3 is CASSPGTGANQPQHF. The DNA for the CDR3 is TGTGCCAGCTCACCAGGGACAGGGGCCAACCAGCCCCAGCATTTT. The full variable domain, in which reference TRBV18 and TRBJ1-5 provide the parts outside the CDR3, is NAGVMQNPRHLVRRRGQEARLRCSPMKGHSHVYWYRQLPEEGLKFMVYLQKENIIDESGMPKERFSAEFPKEGPSILRIQQVVRGDSAAYFCASSPGTGANQPQHFGDGTRLSIL.

The J gene is TRBJ2-7, the V gene TRBV7-2; TRBD1 matches 8 bases. CDR1 and CDR2 from the germline V gene are SGHTA and FQGNSA. The CDR3 contains 15 residues. V was clipped by 0 bases and J by 3 bases; unmatched bases: 4. CDR3 residues: CASSLAPGGNYEQYF. CDR3 in DNA: TGTGCCAGCAGCTTAGCCCCAGGGGGCAACTACGAGCAGTACTTC.

V and J are TRBV6-6 and TRBJ1-1, with 8 positions matching TRBD1. Germline V lookup: CDR1 MNHNY, CDR2 SVGAGI (reference sequence). V lost 6 bases, J lost 1 base, and 10 bases stayed unmatched. The CDR3 runs to 16 residues. The CDR3 reads CASRAYPTGENTEAFF. The CDR3 DNA reads as TGTGCCAGCAGAGCATACCCGACAGGGGAGAACACTGAAGCTTTCTTT.

This clone was counted a single time. This sequence joins TRBV6-1 and TRBJ1-1; D is undetermined. CDR1 MNHNS and CDR2 SASEGT come from the germline V gene. The CDR3 runs to 13 residues. The V and J ends lost 5 bases and 3 bases respectively, with 10 bases between them. CDR3 DNA sequence: TGTGCCAGCAGTCACTTATTGGACACTGAAGCTTTCTTT. As protein: CASSHLLDTEAFF.

The CDR3 nucleotides are TGTGCCAGCTCACCCACGGGACATGGCAACGAGCAGTACTTC. As protein: CASSPTGHGNEQYF. The chain carries TRBV18 and TRBJ2-7; a possible D gene is TRBD1 (6 bases). The V and J ends lost 3 bases and 5 bases respectively, with 14 bases between them. The CDR3 contains 14 residues. Germline CDR1 KGHSH, CDR2 LQKENI.

This chain joins TRBV7-2 and TRBJ1-5; D not certain. Germline CDR1 and CDR2: SGHTA and FQGNSA. The CDR3 extends over 13 amino acids. Trimming shortened V by 4 bases and J by 1 base, and 5 bases separated the two germline ends. CDR3 sequence: CASSSVSNQPQHF. DNA for the CDR3: TGTGCCAGCAGCTCAGTCAGCAATCAGCCCCAGCATTTT. The complete variable domain, with remaining parts taken from reference TRBV7-2 and TRBJ1-5, reads GAGVSQSPSNKVTEKGKDVELRCDPISGHTALYWYRQSLGQGLEFLIYFQGNSAPDKSGLPSDRFSAERTGGSVSTLTIQRTQQEDSAVYLCASSSVSNQPQHFGDGTRLSIL.

This chain joins TRBV7-9 and TRBJ2-7; 8 bases agree with TRBD2. Germline assignment: CDR1 SEHNR and CDR2 FQNEAQ (reference sequence). CDR3 length: 14 residues. The V and J ends lost 5 bases and 6 bases, in that order; junction bases with no gene match: 9. The CDR3 bases are TGTGCCAGCAGCCGCTGGACTAGCAGTTTCGAGCAGTACTTC. Amino acid sequence: CASSRWTSSFEQYF.

The chain is built from TRBV5-4 and TRBJ2-5; TRBD2 aligns across 10 bases. J was trimmed by 4 bases and V by 4 bases; bases with no gene match: 1. The CDR3 runs to 13 residues. The germline CDR1 and CDR2 sequences are SGHNT and YYREEE (reference sequence). CDR3 DNA sequence: TGTGCCAGCAGCGCTAGCGGGGGAGAGACCCAGTACTTC. Translated, it gives CASSASGGETQYF.

This chain uses TRBV5-1 with TRBJ1-2; 7 bases match TRBD1. The CDR3 length is 15 residues. The V gene end was trimmed by 4 bases and the J gene end by 3 bases; junction bases not matched to a gene: 9. Germline V gives CDR1 SGHRS, CDR2 YFSETQ. CDR3 sequence: CASSLGTVDYYGYTF. CDR3 DNA sequence: TGCGCCAGCAGCCTCGGGACAGTCGATTACTATGGCTACACCTTC.

The V gene is TRBV10-3, the J gene TRBJ1-1; possibly TRBD1 for D (5 bases). Per the germline V gene, CDR1 is ENHRY and CDR2 is SYGVKD. With 2 bases removed from V and 1 base from J, the gap between germline ends came to 11 bases. CDR3 size: 15 residues. CDR3 amino acids: CAISEPGGANTEAFF. As DNA, the CDR3 is TGTGCCATCAGTGAGCCGGGCGGGGCGAACACTGAAGCTTTCTTT.

V usage is TRBV6-6 and J usage is TRBJ1-2, with a possible D match to TRBD1 (6 bases). This CDR3 has 14 residues. Trimming cost V 6 bases and J 2 bases, with 13 bases left between them. Germline values: CDR1 MNHNY, CDR2 SVGAGI (reference sequence). CDR3 sequence reads: CASRQGQTNYGYTF. The CDR3 DNA reads TGTGCCAGCAGGCAAGGACAGACGAACTATGGCTACACCTTC.

This clone was counted only a few times. The V call is TRBV4-3, the J call TRBJ2-5, with 13 bases matching TRBD2. Germline assignment: CDR1 LGHNA and CDR2 YSLEER. The CDR3 is 18 amino acids. The junction had 7 bases not matched to a gene; V was cut back by 3 bases and J by 0 bases. The CDR3 DNA is TGCGCCAGCAGCCAGGAACCCGGGACTAGCGGGGACCAAGAGACCCAGTACTTC. Amino acid sequence: CASSQEPGTSGDQETQYF.

This clone came up once. The chain links TRBV28 to TRBJ1-1; D gene ambiguous. Trimming removed 1 base from V and 1 base from J, with 7 bases in between. The CDR3 has 14 residues. Germline V gives CDR1 MDHEN, CDR2 SYDVKM. The CDR3 region has the DNA TGTGCCAGCAGTTTATCTGACAAGAACACTGAAGCTTTCTTT. This sequence encodes CASSLSDKNTEAFF.

In its sample, this clone was seen a few times. The gene calls are TRBV2 and TRBJ2-2; D might be TRBD1 (5 bases). The CDR3 length is 13 residues. Germline CDR1 is SNHLY and CDR2 is FYNNEI. V dropped 7 bases and J dropped 5 bases, with 11 bases sitting between them. The CDR3 sequence: CASKQEPTGELFF. For the CDR3, the DNA is TGTGCCAGCAAACAGGAACCTACCGGGGAGCTGTTTTTT.

CDR3 bases: TGTGCCAGTAGTATTCATAGGACAGGTTTGAATCAGCCCCAGCATTTT. Translating it yields CASSIHRTGLNQPQHF. V usage is TRBV19 and J usage is TRBJ1-5, with 7 nucleotides matching TRBD1. V shed 3 bases, J shed 4 bases, and the junction held 9 bases outside the gene matches. This CDR3 spans 16 amino acids. Germline CDR1 LNHDA, CDR2 SQIVND (reference sequence).

The sample holds one count of this clone. The chain is built from TRBV5-4 and TRBJ2-1; D call uncertain. Trimming cost V 3 bases and J 4 bases, with 5 bases left between them. This CDR3 contains 12 residues. Germline V lookup: CDR1 SGHNT, CDR2 YYREEE (reference sequence). The CDR3: CASSSIYNEQFF. CDR3 bases: TGTGCCAGCAGCTCCATTTACAATGAGCAGTTCTTC.

The V gene is TRBV25-1, the J gene TRBJ1-2; 7 bases are a match to TRBD1. The CDR3 consists of 14 residues. V shed 5 bases and J 4 bases; nucleotides not matched to a gene: 7. CDR1 MGHDK and CDR2 SYGVNS come from the germline V gene. This chain's CDR3 is CASSRLGDSYGYTF. The CDR3 bases are TGTGCCAGCAGTCGACTAGGGGACAGCTATGGCTACACCTTC.